One T cell receptor beta chain is described in this entry. This clone appeared a few times. Its specific antigen is unknown. No much larger clonotype is one base removed from it; base qualities were not supplied. This record comes from a study of T cells in localized non-small cell lung cancer (dated by TCRdb to the early 2020s). Looking at the study overall: Comparing tumors with uninvolved tumor-adjacent lungs, the study looked at the T cell repertoires of 200 to 250 patients with early-stage NSCLC. The mean age of the NSCLC patients was about 67 years, with 120 to 150 men and about a hundred women. The cohort consisted of about 240 treatment-naive NSCLC patients whose localized lung tumors had been resected. The full study reports these points: The highest T cell clonality was observed in uninvolved tumor-adjacent lung, where clonality exceeded that of tumor, suggesting that antigenic responses were more focused in uninvolved tumor-adjacent lung. Since the design was exploratory, TCR variables were selected using unadjusted p-values with no false-discovery rate correction. A median of roughly 58 of the top 100 tumor clones were detected in paired uninvolved adjacent lung, and about 29 of these tumor clones were also found among the top 100 clones of the paired uninvolved adjacent lung. Longer overall survival was associated with higher T cell density in blood, whereas shorter survival was associated with higher clonality in adjacent lung. Multi-region tumor sequencing was not performed, so intratumor heterogeneity could not be excluded.

At diagnosis, peripheral blood, uninvolved tumor-adjacent lung and tumor were collected and were preserved as a mix of fresh-frozen and FFPE material. The immunoSEQ Assay was used to sequence TCR beta CDR3 regions from DNA. The source study handled its data this way. T cell density was computed as TCR beta template counts normalized to usable DNA estimated by amplifying housekeeping genes. The preseqR package was used to estimate richness by extrapolating to 400,000 templates for PBMC samples and to 120,000 templates for tissue samples. Clonality was taken to be one minus Pielou's evenness. Tissue-enriched TCRs were identified through differential abundance testing performed on productive amino-acid clonotypes, with a minimum total count of 5 and an alpha of 0.1. Repertoire overlap between compartments was quantified with the Jaccard Index and Morisita Overlap Index. TCR beta CDR3s were clustered by GLIPH together with public tetramer-defined viral CDR3s, and at least three viral sequences plus V-gene enrichment were required for viral motifs. This is the immuneACCESS table as TCRdb keeps it, with only in-frame sequences that have V and J called. A part of the clones is gone; compared with another copy, unresolved V genes explain less than half, and the rest is unexplained. The V and J calls and the clone size are those of that table, but D and trimming were determined from the DNA. A total of approximately 5,300 clones appear in this sample, approximately 29% of them only once. The ten largest clonotypes hold 9.5% to 15% of the sample.

This TCR derives from a male donor at least 60 years old with stage III lung adenocarcinoma. Sequences were derived from lung tumor tissue, sampled before any cancer treatment.

The CDR3 is CASSVLRGTYNEQFF. The DNA sequence follows: TGTGCCAGCAGCGTCCTCAGGGGTACCTACAATGAGCAGTTCTTC. The rearrangement joined TRBV9 to TRBJ2-1, and perhaps TRBD1 as D gene, on 6 matching bases. V loses 2 bases, J loses 2 bases, and the germline ends lie 11 bases apart. The germline V gene yields SGDLS for CDR1 and YYNGEE for CDR2. Including cysteine and phenylalanine, the CDR3 has 15 amino acids. The DNA shown is the 45-base CDR3, in frame from base 1.